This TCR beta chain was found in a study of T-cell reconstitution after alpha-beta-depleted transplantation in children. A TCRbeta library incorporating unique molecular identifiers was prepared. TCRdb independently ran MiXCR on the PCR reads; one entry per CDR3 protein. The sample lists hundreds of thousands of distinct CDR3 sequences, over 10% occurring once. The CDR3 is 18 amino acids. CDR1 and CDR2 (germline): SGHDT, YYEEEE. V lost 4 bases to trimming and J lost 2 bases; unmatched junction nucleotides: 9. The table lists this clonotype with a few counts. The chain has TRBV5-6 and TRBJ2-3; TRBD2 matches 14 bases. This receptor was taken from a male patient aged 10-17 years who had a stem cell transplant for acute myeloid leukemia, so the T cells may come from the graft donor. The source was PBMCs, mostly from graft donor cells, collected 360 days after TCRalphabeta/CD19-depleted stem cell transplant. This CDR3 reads CASSAPRTSGRTTDTQYF. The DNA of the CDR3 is TGTGCCAGCAGCGCTCCTCGGACTAGCGGGAGGACCACAGATACGCAGTATTTT.